The entry below gives a single TCR beta chain sequence along with its context. This clonotype was detected many times. What antigen it recognizes has not been identified. No quality values exist for individual bases; no much larger clone is one base distant. Blood RNA was extracted from unsorted whole blood using TRIzol reagent, and germline DNA was obtained with the DNeasy Blood & Tissue kit. At the time of sampling, the patients had chronic HBV infection and had not received any treatment. Around 3.6 milliliters of peripheral blood were collected into K2EDTA tubes before surgery. Starting from 500 to 600 ng total RNA, TCRbeta-specific cDNA was produced by reverse transcription with a constant-region primer and ProtoScript II reverse transcriptase. Three nested multiplex PCR rounds, following a slightly modified ARM-PCR procedure, were used to build the TCRbeta libraries. Each of the first two PCR rounds ran for about 11 cycles using multiplex TRBV1-TRBV30 forward primers together with a Cbeta reverse primer. Sample barcodes and Illumina adapters were added in a final 25-cycle PCR using Deep VentR polymerase. Amplicons of 200-500 bp were gel-purified with a QIAquick gel extraction kit before sequencing. An Illumina HiSeq 2500 was used to sequence the TCRbeta amplicons with 250-bp paired-end reads. For the original study's pipeline: Reads were quality-trimmed with Trimmomatic v0.33, and paired reads were merged with FLASH v1.2.11 to recover full CDR3 sequences. V, D and J germline segments were assigned to the rearranged TCRbeta sequences using MiGEC v1.2.1b. Clonotype statistics and Shannon-Wiener diversity indices were computed with VDJtools v1.0.0. Except for diversity analysis, only each sample's 250 most abundant clonotypes were used in subsequent analyses to reduce sampling bias. Using fastp at Q25 and MiXCR, TCRdb reprocessed the public reads and kept productive beta chains. When rows share a CDR3 protein, they turn into one entry using the most common DNA and genes. The authors' filters were not applied to this entry. Recorded for this sample are 310,000 or so distinct CDR3 sequences; roughly 60% of them occurred a single time. Clones ranked in the top ten supply approximately 15% of the sample.

The CDR3 covers 15 residues, taking in both the cysteine and the phenylalanine. Just CDR3 DNA is preserved here, 45 bases in frame from base 1. The junction shows trimming of 3 bases on V and 4 bases on J, and the gene matches do not reach 9 bases of it. In the germline V gene, CDR1 corresponds to MGHRA and CDR2 to YSYEKL. This entry is derived from a study of tumor-infiltrating lymphocytes in primary liver carcinoma (dated by TCRdb to about 2017). For context, the study as a whole: Between late 2015 and early 2016, a handful of patients in China with histopathologically diagnosed primary liver carcinoma had their tumors surgically resected. Of the five patients (three men and two women, aged 30 to 69 years), four had hepatocellular carcinoma and one had combined HCC and intrahepatic cholangiocarcinoma. The five patients had tumors of stage T1-T3 N0M0, with maximum diameters ranging from 4.2 to 10 cm. Each sample produced roughly 3.65 to 7.13 million productive TCRbeta reads, and read depth showed no significant difference between tissue types. For each liver tumor, the study sampled five regions along with adjacent normal tissue and blood, and applied TCRbeta repertoire sequencing, expression microarrays and whole-exome sequencing. TCRbeta repertoire sequencing covered 35 or so specimens from 5 patients: approximately 25 tumor regions, 5 adjacent noncancerous liver tissues and 5 peripheral blood samples. Reproducibility between technical replicate repertoires was high, with correlation coefficients above 0.95 and mean shared-clone rates approximately 0.91. The research as a whole found: A significantly larger repertoire fraction was made up by the top 250 clones in tumors than in blood (p = 0.039). The study included only four to six patients, and the authors note findings should be validated in a larger study. Repertoire overlap was found to be higher between tumor regions (mean approximately 36%) than between tumor-adjacent (approximately 17%) or tumor-blood (about 14%) pairs, consistent with antigen-driven expansion. Because the samples were bulk and unsorted, CD4+ and CD8+ T cell repertoires could not be compared. Because only the TCR beta chain was sequenced and unpaired alpha chains were not captured, true repertoire diversity is likely underestimated.

This receptor was identified in a woman under 40 with primary liver carcinoma and hepatitis B virus infection. Sequencing was done on a sample of peripheral blood. The chain was built from TRBV4-1 and TRBJ2-7; 7 junctional bases match TRBD1. The DNA sequence reads TGCGCCAGCAGCCAGTCAAACAGGGGTCGGTACGAGCAGTACTTC. Translated, it reads CASSQSNRGRYEQYF.